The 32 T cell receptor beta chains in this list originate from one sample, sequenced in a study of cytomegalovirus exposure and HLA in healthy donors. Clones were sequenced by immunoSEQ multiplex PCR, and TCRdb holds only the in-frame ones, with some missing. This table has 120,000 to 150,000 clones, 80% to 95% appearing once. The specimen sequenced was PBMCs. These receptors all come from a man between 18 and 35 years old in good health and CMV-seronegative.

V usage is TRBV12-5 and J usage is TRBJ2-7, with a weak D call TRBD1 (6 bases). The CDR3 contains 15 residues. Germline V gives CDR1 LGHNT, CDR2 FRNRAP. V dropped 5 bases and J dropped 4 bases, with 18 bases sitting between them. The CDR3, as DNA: TGTGCTAGTGGTCCCACCGGGACACAGCAATACGAGCAGTACTTC. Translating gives CASGPTGTQQYEQYF.

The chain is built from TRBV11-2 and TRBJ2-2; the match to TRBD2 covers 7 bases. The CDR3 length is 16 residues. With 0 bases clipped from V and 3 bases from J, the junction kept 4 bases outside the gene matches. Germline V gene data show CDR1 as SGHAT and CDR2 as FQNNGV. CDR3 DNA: TGTGCCAGCAGCTTAGATGCGCGGGGGTACACCGGGGAGCTGTTTTTT. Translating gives CASSLDARGYTGELFF.

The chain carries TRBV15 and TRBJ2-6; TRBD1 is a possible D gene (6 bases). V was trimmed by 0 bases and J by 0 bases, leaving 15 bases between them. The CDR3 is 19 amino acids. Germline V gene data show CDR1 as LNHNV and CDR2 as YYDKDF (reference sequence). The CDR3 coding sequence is TGTGCCACCAGCAGAGAAGAGGACAGAGACCTCTCTGGGGCCAACGTCCTGACTTTC. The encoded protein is CATSREEDRDLSGANVLTF.

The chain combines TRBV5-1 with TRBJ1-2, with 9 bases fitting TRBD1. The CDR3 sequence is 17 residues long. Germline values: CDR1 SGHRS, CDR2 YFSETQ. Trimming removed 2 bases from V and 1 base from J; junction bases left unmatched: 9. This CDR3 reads CASSLNTPGQGNYGYTF. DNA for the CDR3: TGCGCCAGCAGCTTAAATACGCCGGGACAGGGTAACTATGGCTACACCTTC.

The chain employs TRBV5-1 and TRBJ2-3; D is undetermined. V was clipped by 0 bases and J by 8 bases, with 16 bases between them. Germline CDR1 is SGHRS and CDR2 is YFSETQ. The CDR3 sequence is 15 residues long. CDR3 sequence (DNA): TGCGCCAGCAGCTTGGGCCACACCCCCACGGGTACGCAGTATTTT. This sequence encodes CASSLGHTPTGTQYF.

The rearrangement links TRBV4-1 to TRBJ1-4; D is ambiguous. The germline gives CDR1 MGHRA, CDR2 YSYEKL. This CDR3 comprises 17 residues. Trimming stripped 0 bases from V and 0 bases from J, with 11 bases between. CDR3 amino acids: CASSQESRLATNEKLFF. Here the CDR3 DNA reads TGCGCCAGCAGCCAAGAAAGTAGACTAGCAACTAATGAAAAACTGTTTTTT.

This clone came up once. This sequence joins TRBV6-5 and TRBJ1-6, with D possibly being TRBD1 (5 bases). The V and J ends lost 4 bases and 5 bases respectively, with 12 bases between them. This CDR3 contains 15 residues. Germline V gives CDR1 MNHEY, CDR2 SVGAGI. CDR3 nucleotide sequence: TGTGCCAGCAGTTGGGGTAAGGGGCATAATTCACCCCTCCACTTT. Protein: CASSWGKGHNSPLHF.

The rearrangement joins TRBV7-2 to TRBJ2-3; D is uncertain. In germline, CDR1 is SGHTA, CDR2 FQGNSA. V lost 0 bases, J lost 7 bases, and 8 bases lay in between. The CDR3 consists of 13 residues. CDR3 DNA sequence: TGTGCCAGCAGCTTAGCCAGAGGATATACGCAGTATTTT. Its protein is CASSLARGYTQYF.

The CDR3 nucleotides are TGTGCCAGCATCAAACCGGGACAGATGTACGAGCAGTACGTC. It specifies CASIKPGQMYEQYV. This chain joins TRBV21-1 and TRBJ2-7; the table assigns TRBD1, which was not confirmed against the DNA. TRBV21-1 is reported as a pseudogene. The CDR3 has 14 amino acids.

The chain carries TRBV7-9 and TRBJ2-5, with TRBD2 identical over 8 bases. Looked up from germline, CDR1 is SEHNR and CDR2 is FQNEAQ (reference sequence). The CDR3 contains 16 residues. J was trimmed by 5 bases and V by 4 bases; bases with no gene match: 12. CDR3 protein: CASSSALAEGRETQYF. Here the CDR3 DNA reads TGTGCCAGCAGCTCCGCACTAGCGGAGGGGCGGGAGACCCAGTACTTC.

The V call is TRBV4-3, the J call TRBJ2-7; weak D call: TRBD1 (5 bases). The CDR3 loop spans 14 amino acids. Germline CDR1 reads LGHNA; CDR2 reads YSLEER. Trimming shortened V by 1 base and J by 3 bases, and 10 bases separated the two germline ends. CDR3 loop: CASSQGQGNYEQYV. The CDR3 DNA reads TGCGCCAGCAGCCAAGGCCAGGGAAACTACGAGCAGTACGTC.

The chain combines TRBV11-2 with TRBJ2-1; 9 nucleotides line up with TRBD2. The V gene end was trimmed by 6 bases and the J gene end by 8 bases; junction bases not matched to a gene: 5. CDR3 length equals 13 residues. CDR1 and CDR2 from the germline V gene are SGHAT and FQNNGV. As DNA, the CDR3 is TGTGCCAGCAGGCGGGGGGGCTGGGATGAGCAGTTCTTC. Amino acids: CASRRGGWDEQFF.

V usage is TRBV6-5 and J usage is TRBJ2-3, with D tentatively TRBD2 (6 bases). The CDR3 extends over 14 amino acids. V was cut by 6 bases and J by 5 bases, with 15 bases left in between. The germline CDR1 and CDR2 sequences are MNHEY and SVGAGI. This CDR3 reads CASRAGPAGDTQYF. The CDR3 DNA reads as TGTGCCAGCAGAGCGGGTCCGGCGGGAGATACGCAGTATTTT.

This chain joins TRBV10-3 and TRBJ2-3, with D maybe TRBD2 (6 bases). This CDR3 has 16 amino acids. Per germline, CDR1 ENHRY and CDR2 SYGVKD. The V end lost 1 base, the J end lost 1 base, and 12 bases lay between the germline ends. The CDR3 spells CAISELGGSGTDTQYF. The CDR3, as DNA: TGTGCCATCAGTGAGTTAGGAGGGAGCGGCACAGATACGCAGTATTTT.

In DNA, the CDR3 is TGTGCCAGCAGTGACCTAGCGGGGGGCAATGAGCAGTTCTTC. As protein: CASSDLAGGNEQFF. The rearrangement links TRBV6-4 to TRBJ2-1; 11 nucleotides agree with TRBD2. V lost 2 bases, J lost 6 bases, and 0 bases stayed unmatched. Germline V CDR1 and CDR2: MRHNA, SNTAGT. The CDR3 extends over 14 amino acids.

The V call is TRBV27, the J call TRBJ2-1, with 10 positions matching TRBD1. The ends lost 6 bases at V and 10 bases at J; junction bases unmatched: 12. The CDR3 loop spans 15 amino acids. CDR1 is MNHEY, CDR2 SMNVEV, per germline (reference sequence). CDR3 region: CASSPDDRGLREQFF. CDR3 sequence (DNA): TGTGCCAGCAGCCCCGACGACAGGGGGCTTAGGGAGCAGTTCTTC.

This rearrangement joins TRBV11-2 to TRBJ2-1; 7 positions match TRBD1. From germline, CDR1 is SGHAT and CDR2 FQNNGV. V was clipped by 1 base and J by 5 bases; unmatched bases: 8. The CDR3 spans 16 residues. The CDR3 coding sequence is TGTGCCAGCAGCTTAGGGAGGACAGGAATGAACAATGAGCAGTTCTTC. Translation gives CASSLGRTGMNNEQFF.

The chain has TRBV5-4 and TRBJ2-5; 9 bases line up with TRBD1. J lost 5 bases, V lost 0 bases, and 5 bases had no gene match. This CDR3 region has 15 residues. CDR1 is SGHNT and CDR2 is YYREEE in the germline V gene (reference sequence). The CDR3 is CASSLDRGRRETQYF. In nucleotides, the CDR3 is TGTGCCAGCAGCTTGGACAGGGGGCGCAGGGAGACCCAGTACTTC.

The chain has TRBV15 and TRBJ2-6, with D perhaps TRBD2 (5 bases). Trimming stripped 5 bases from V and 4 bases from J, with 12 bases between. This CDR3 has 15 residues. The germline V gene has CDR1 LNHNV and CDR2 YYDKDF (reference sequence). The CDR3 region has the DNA TGTGCCACCAGCTCGGCGGGTTCCGGGGCCAACGTCCTGACTTTC. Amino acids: CATSSAGSGANVLTF. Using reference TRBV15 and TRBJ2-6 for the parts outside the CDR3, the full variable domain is DAMVIQNPRYQVTQFGKPVTLSCSQTLNHNVMYWYQQKSSQAPKLLFHYYDKDFNNEADTPDNFQSRRPNTSFCFLDIRSPGLGDTAMYLCATSSAGSGANVLTFGAGSRLTVL.

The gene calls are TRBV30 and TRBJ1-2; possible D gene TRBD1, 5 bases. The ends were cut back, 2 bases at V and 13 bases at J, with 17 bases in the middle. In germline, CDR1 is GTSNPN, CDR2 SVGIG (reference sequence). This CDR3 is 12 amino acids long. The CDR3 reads CAWSMGPGVGTF. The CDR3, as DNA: TGTGCCTGGAGTATGGGGCCCGGAGTGGGCACCTTC. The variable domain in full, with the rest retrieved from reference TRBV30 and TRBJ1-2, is SQTIHQWPATLVQPVGSPLSLECTVEGTSNPNLYWYRQAAGRGLQLLFYSVGIGQISSEVPQNLSASRPQDRQFILSSKKLLLSDSGFYLCAWSMGPGVGTFGSGTRLTVV.

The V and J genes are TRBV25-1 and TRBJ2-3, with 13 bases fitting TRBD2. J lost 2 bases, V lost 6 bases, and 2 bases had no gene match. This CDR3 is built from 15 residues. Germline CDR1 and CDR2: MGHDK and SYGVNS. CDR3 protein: CASRTSGGPTDTQYF. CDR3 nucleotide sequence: TGTGCCAGCAGGACTAGCGGGGGGCCCACAGATACGCAGTATTTT.

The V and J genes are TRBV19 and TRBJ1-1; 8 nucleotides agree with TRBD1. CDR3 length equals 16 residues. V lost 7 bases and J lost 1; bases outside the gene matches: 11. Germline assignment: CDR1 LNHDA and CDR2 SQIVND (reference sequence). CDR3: CASKKAGGAGNTEAFF. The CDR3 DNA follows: TGTGCCAGTAAAAAGGCAGGGGGCGCGGGGAACACTGAAGCTTTCTTT.

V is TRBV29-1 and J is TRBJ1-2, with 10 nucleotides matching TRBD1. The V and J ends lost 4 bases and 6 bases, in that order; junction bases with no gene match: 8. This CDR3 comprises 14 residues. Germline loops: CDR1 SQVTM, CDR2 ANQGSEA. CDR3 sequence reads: CSVVWTGGVHGYTF. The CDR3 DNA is TGCAGCGTTGTCTGGACAGGGGGTGTGCATGGCTACACCTTC.

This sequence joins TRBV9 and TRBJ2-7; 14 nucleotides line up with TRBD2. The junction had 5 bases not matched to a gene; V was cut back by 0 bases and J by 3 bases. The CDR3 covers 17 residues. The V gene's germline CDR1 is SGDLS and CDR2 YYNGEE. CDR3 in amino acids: CASSVGLAGGPGYEQYF. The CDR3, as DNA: TGTGCCAGCAGCGTAGGACTAGCGGGGGGGCCTGGCTACGAGCAGTACTTC. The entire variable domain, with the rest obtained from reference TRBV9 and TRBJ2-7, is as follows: DSGVTQTPKHLITATGQRVTLRCSPRSGDLSVYWYQQSLDQGLQFLIQYYNGEERAKGNILERFSAQQFPDLHSELNLSSLELGDSALYFCASSVGLAGGPGYEQYFGPGTRLTVT.

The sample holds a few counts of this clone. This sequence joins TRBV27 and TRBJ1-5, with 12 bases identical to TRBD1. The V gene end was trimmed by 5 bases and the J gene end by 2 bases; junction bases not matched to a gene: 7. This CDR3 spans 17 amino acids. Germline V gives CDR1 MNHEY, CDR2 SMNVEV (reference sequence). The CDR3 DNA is TGTGCCAGCAGTGCCGGGACAGGGGGCGGGGGCAATCAGCCCCAGCATTTT. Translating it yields CASSAGTGGGGNQPQHF.

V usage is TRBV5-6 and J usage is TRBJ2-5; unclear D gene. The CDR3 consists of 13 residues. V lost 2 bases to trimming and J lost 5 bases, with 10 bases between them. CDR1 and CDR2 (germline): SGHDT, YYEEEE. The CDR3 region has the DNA TGTGCCAGCAGCTTCAGACTCCCGGAGACCCAGTACTTC. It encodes CASSFRLPETQYF.

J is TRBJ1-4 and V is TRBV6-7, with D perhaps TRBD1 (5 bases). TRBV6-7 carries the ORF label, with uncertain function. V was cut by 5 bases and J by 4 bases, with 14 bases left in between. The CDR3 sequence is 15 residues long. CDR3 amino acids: CASSDMTELNEKLFF. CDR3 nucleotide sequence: TGTGCCAGCAGTGATATGACAGAACTTAATGAAAAACTGTTTTTT.

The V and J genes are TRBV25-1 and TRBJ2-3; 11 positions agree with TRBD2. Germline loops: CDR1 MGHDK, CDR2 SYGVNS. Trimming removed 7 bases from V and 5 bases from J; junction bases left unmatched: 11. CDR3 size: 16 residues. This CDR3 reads CASISLAGGPGDTQYF. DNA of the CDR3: TGTGCCAGCATTTCTCTAGCGGGAGGCCCTGGAGATACGCAGTATTTT.

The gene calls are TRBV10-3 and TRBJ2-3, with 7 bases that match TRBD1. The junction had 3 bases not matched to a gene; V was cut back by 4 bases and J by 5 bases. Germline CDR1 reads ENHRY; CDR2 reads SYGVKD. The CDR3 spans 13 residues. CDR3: CAISVGGGDTQYF. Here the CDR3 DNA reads TGTGCCATCAGTGTAGGGGGCGGAGATACGCAGTATTTT.

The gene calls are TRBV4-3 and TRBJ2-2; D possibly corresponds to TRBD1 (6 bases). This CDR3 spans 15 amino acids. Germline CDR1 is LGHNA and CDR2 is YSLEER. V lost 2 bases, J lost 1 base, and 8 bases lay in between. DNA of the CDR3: TGCGCCAGCAGCCAAATACAGGGGAACACCGGGGAGCTGTTTTTT. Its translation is CASSQIQGNTGELFF.

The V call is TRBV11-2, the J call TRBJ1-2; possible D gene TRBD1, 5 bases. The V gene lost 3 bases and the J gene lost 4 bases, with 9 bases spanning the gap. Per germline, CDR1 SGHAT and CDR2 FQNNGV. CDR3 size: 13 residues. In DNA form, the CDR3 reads TGTGCCAGCAGCTTGGGGGGTACCTATGGCTACACCTTC. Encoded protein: CASSLGGTYGYTF.

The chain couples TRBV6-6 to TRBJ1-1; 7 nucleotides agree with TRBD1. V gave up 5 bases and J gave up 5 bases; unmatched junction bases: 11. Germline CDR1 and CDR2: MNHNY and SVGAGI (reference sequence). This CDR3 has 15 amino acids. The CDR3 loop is CASSNRQGLGTEAFF. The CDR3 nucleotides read TGTGCCAGCAGTAACCGACAGGGCCTTGGAACTGAAGCTTTCTTT.